This entry lists 17 T cell receptor beta chains sequenced from one sample in a study of regulatory T cells in long-lasting Graves disease. Described time point: persistent/refractory GD, antithyroid drugs over 5 years with positive TRAb. The TCR library was made from RNA extracted from PBMCs. Sequencing libraries for TCR beta were prepared with iRepertoire HTBI primers and Arm-PCR of CDR3 regions. TCRdb recomputed calls from the multiplex PCR reads with MiXCR, one row per CDR3 protein. The table has about 290,000 distinct CDR3 sequences, 20% to 25% seen once. Sequences were derived from peripheral blood mononuclear cells (PBMCs), sampled when the disease was refractory, from a patient treated with antithyroid drugs. These receptors were taken from a female donor with Graves disease.

This clonotype was detected a few times. This chain joins TRBV5-5 and TRBJ2-7, with 10 bases matching TRBD2. CDR1 SGHKS and CDR2 YYEKEE come from the germline V gene (reference sequence). CDR3 length: 17 residues. V shed 0 bases and J 1 base; nucleotides not matched to a gene: 7. The CDR3 here is CASSLGRLGLASYEQYF. CDR3 in DNA: TGTGCCAGCAGCTTGGGCCGCTTGGGACTAGCGTCCTACGAGCAGTACTTC.

The rearrangement links TRBV3-1 to TRBJ2-4; 9 nucleotides align to TRBD2. The V gene end was trimmed by 3 bases and the J gene end by 7 bases; junction bases not matched to a gene: 7. Germline V gene data show CDR1 as LGHDT and CDR2 as YNNKEL (reference sequence). The CDR3 loop spans 15 amino acids. The DNA for the CDR3 is TGTGCCAGCAGCCAGATGGGACTAGCCGGGAACATTCAGTACTTC. Encoded protein: CASSQMGLAGNIQYF. Full variable domain (remainder filled in from reference TRBV3-1 and TRBJ2-4): DTAVSQTPKYLVTQMGNDKSIKCEQNLGHDTMYWYKQDSKKFLKIMFSYNNKELIINETVPNRFSPKSPDKAHLNLHINSLELGDSAVYFCASSQMGLAGNIQYFGAGTRLSVL.

The genes are TRBV5-1 and TRBJ2-7; 9 bases map to TRBD1. The V and J ends lost 1 base and 6 bases, in that order; junction bases with no gene match: 5. Germline assignment: CDR1 SGHRS and CDR2 YFSETQ. This CDR3 region has 14 residues. The CDR3 loop is CASSLRTGDGEQYF. Here the CDR3 DNA reads TGCGCCAGCAGCTTGAGGACAGGGGACGGCGAGCAGTACTTC. Filled out from reference TRBV5-1 and TRBJ2-7, the complete variable domain reads KAGVTQTPRYLIKTRGQQVTLSCSPISGHRSVSWYQQTPGQGLQFLFEYFSETQRNKGNFPGRFSGRQFSNSRSEMNVSTLELGDSALYLCASSLRTGDGEQYFGPGTRLTVT.

Ten or more counts support this clonotype. The chain joins TRBV11-2 to TRBJ2-5, with D maybe TRBD1 (7 bases). Trimming cost V 5 bases and J 2 bases, with 15 bases left between them. The CDR3 consists of 15 residues. Germline CDR1 SGHAT, CDR2 FQNNGV. The CDR3 is CASSLRGQRQETQYF. The CDR3 nucleotides are TGTGCCAGCAGCCTGCGGGGACAGAGACAAGAGACCCAGTACTTC.

V is TRBV7-2 and J is TRBJ2-7; TRBD2 matches 14 bases. CDR3 length equals 16 residues. CDR1 is SGHTA, CDR2 FQGNSA, per germline. The J segment lost 7 bases and the V segment lost 4 bases, leaving 9 bases of the junction unmatched. The CDR3 is CASSSRLAGGPEEQYF. The CDR3 DNA sequence: TGTGCCAGCAGCTCGAGACTAGCGGGAGGGCCGGAAGAGCAGTACTTC.

The chain carries TRBV12-5 and TRBJ2-7; 8 positions agree with TRBD2. This CDR3 has 13 amino acids. Germline lookup yields CDR1 LGHNT and CDR2 FRNRAP. V trimming: 9 bases; J trimming: 2 bases; junction bases outside the gene matches: 6. CDR3 DNA sequence: TGTGCTAGGGCCGGGGGGGGAGCCTACGAGCAGTACTTC. Residues: CARAGGGAYEQYF.

In this sample, this clonotype turned up a few times. V gene TRBV7-9 combines with J gene TRBJ2-5; 7 bases fit TRBD1. The CDR3 sequence is 16 residues long. Germline CDR1 reads SEHNR; CDR2 reads FQNEAQ (reference sequence). Losses at the gene ends were 8 bases for V and 4 bases for J; bases not matched to a gene: 16. The CDR3 sequence: CASFDGRGGRLETQYF. CDR3 bases: TGTGCCAGCTTTGATGGGAGAGGGGGCCGCTTAGAGACCCAGTACTTC.

The CDR3 region has the DNA TGCAGCGTTTTGGGAAACGAGCAGTACTTC. Amino acid sequence: CSVLGNEQYF. The rearrangement joins TRBV29-1 to TRBJ2-7; D unclear. This CDR3 has 10 residues. The germline gives CDR1 SQVTM, CDR2 ANQGSEA. V shed 5 bases and J shed 5 bases, with 7 bases lying between them.

This clonotype turned up a few times. For the CDR3, the DNA is TGTGCCAGCAGCGTAGCTTCCGGGGGCCCGTTCAATTCTTCACCCCTCCACTTT. Its protein product is CASSVASGGPFNSSPLHF. The chain uses TRBV9 and TRBJ1-6; D perhaps matches TRBD1 (6 bases). Looked up from germline, CDR1 is SGDLS and CDR2 is YYNGEE. The CDR3 spans 18 residues. With 0 bases removed from V and 9 bases from J, the gap between germline ends came to 22 bases.

This clonotype has at least ten counts. The rearrangement links TRBV20-1 to TRBJ1-1; D is ambiguous. From germline, CDR1 is DFQATT and CDR2 SNEGSKA (reference sequence). There are 14 residues in the CDR3. V lost 4 bases, J lost 2 bases, and 14 bases lay in between. For the CDR3, the DNA is TGCAGTGCTACCGCGGGTGGACGTAACACTGAAGCTTTCTTT. This encodes CSATAGGRNTEAFF.

The sample holds a few counts of this clonotype. The chain recombines TRBV20-1 with TRBJ2-3; D gene ambiguous. The germline gives CDR1 DFQATT, CDR2 SNEGSKA (reference sequence). This CDR3 is 15 amino acids long. Trimming cost V 4 bases and J 3 bases, with 17 bases left between them. CDR3 DNA sequence: TGCAGTGCTAATCCGATGACAAGAAGTACAGATACGCAGTATTTT. Translating it yields CSANPMTRSTDTQYF.

This clonotype was seen only a few times. This chain connects TRBV7-6 to TRBJ2-5, with 11 positions matching TRBD1. This CDR3 is 16 amino acids long. Germline values: CDR1 SGHVS, CDR2 FNYEAQ. With 1 base clipped from V and 5 bases from J, the junction kept 6 bases outside the gene matches. The CDR3 region has the DNA TGTGCCAGCAGCTTAGGGGGACAGGGGGTCGGGGAGACCCAGTACTTC. Its protein is CASSLGGQGVGETQYF.

This clonotype was recorded many times. The CDR3 spells CASSFYRRVGYGYTF. The CDR3 region has the DNA TGTGCCAGCAGTTTTTACCGGCGCGTAGGGTATGGCTACACCTTC. This chain joins TRBV28 and TRBJ1-2; D is unresolved. The germline V gene has CDR1 MDHEN and CDR2 SYDVKM. V shed 3 bases and J shed 5 bases, with 16 bases lying between them. CDR3 size: 15 residues.

Note on this clonotype: Since a much larger clone is just one base distant, this may be a read error. The V and J genes are TRBV7-2 and TRBJ2-7; no clear D gene. Trimming took off 1 base at V and 6 bases at J, with 4 bases between the two ends. Per germline, CDR1 SGHTA and CDR2 FQGNSA. This CDR3 is built from 11 residues. The CDR3 region is CTSSLGFEQYF. The CDR3 DNA follows: TGTACCAGCAGCTTAGGCTTCGAGCAGTACTTC.

The chain employs TRBV6-1 and TRBJ1-5; D perhaps matches TRBD1 (6 bases). CDR1 is MNHNS and CDR2 is SASEGT in the germline V gene. Trimming stripped 8 bases from V and 3 bases from J, with 14 bases between. This CDR3 spans 14 amino acids. This chain's CDR3 is CASWLGGNNQPQHF. CDR3 nucleotides: TGTGCCAGCTGGTTAGGGGGAAACAATCAGCCCCAGCATTTT.

The table lists this clonotype with many counts. The V call is TRBV28, the J call TRBJ2-5; D might be TRBD2 (6 bases). V was clipped by 5 bases and J by 5 bases, with 21 bases between them. Germline lookup yields CDR1 MDHEN and CDR2 SYDVKM. CDR3 length: 16 amino acids. For the CDR3, the DNA is TGTGCCAGCAGTAGAGGATCCCCCCGGAGGGAGGAGACCCAGTACTTC. Its protein is CASSRGSPRREETQYF. Drawing the rest from reference TRBV28 and TRBJ2-5, the complete variable domain is DVKVTQSSRYLVKRTGEKVFLECVQDMDHENMFWYRQDPGLGLRLIYFSYDVKMKEKGDIPEGYSVSREKKERFSLILESASTNQTSMYLCASSRGSPRREETQYFGPGTRLLVL.

J is TRBJ2-7 and V is TRBV4-2; 9 nucleotides match TRBD1. With V trimmed by 0 bases and J by 5 bases, 8 bases remained unmatched. The length of the CDR3 is 16 residues. Germline V gene sequence: CDR1 LGHNA, CDR2 YNFKEQ. The CDR3 DNA sequence: TGTGCCAGCAGCCAAGAAAGGACAGGGGTTGGCCACGAGCAGTACTTC. Protein product: CASSQERTGVGHEQYF.